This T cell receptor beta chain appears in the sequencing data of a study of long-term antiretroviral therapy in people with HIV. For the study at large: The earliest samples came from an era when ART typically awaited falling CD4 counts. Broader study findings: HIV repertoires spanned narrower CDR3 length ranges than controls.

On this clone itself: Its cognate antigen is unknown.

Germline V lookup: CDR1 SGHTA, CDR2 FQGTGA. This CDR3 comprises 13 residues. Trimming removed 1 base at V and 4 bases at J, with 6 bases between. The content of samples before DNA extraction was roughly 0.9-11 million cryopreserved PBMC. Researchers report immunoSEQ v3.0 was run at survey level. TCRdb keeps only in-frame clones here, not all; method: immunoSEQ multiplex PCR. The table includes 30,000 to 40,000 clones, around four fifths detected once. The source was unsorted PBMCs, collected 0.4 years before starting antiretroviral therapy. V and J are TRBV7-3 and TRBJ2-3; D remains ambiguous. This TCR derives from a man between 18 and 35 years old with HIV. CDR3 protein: CASSLSVADTQYF. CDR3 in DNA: TGTGCCAGCAGCTTAAGCGTAGCAGATACGCAGTATTTT.